The present T cell receptor (beta chain) was sequenced within a study of preoperative IRX-2 immunotherapy in early breast cancer. Trimming took 4 bases from V and 4 from J; bases not matched to a gene: 8. The CDR3 runs 16 residues. Germline CDR1 reads SGHNT; CDR2 reads YYREEE (reference sequence). Some clones are missing from TCRdb's copy, which holds only in-frame ones; the method was immunoSEQ multiplex PCR. The data contain roughly 62,000 clones, around 94% of them singletons. As for treatment: preoperative locoregional IRX-2 cytokine immunotherapy. This receptor was taken from a human donor with breast cancer. This material was obtained from a patient treated with IRX-2 immunotherapy. This sequence joins TRBV5-4 and TRBJ2-1; 10 bases fit TRBD2. CDR3 amino acids: CASSREAGGPYNEQFF. Written as DNA, the CDR3 is TGTGCCAGCAGCAGAGAAGCGGGGGGGCCTTACAATGAGCAGTTCTTC.